The clone carrying this T cell receptor beta chain showed up just a few times. The data belong to a study of blood T cell repertoires in COVID-19. Turning to the study itself: Specimens from acute and convalescent COVID-19 originated in the United States, Italy and Spain.

Unmatched junction bases numbered 10, after V lost 4 bases and J lost 7 bases. The CDR3 totals 15 residues. CDR1 and CDR2 from the germline V gene are SEHNR and FQNEAQ (reference sequence). Those who participated ranged in age from about 18 to 89 years and resided in about two dozen US areas. Donors in Cohort 3 counted as recovered after two negative PCRs, clearance, or symptom resolution. Sequenced by immunoSEQ multiplex PCR; TCRdb stores in-frame clones only, minus some. The repertoire holds 220,000 or so clones, with 86% as singletons. This clonotype originated in a woman in her 50s who had recovered from COVID-19. Sequences were obtained from PBMCs or T cells enriched from blood (not recorded which). V and J are TRBV7-9 and TRBJ1-2, with 9 positions matching TRBD1. The chain's CDR3 is CASSYPRQGEVGYTF. The CDR3 DNA follows: TGTGCCAGCAGCTACCCCCGACAGGGGGAGGTTGGCTACACCTTC.